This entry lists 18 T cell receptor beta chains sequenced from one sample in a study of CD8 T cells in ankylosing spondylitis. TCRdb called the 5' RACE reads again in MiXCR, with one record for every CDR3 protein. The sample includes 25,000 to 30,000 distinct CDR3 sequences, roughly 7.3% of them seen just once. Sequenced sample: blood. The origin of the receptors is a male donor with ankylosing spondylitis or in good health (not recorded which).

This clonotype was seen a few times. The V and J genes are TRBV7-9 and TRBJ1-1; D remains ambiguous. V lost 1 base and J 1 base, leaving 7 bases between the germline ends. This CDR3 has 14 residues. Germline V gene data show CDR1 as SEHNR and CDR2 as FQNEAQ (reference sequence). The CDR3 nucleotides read TGTGCCAGCAGCTTAGTTTCCCAGAACACTGAAGCTTTCTTT. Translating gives CASSLVSQNTEAFF. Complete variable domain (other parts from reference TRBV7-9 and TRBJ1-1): DTGVSQNPRHKITKRGQNVTFRCDPISEHNRLYWYRQTLGQGPEFLTYFQNEAQLEKSRLLSDRFSAERPKGSFSTLEIQRTEQGDSAMYLCASSLVSQNTEAFFGQGTRLTVV.

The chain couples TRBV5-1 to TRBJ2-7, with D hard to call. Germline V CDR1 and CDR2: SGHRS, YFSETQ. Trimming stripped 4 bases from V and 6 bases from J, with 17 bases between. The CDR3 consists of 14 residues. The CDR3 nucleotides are TGCGCCAGCAGCGCCCAGCCGGGTACTGGCGAGCAGTACTTC. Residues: CASSAQPGTGEQYF. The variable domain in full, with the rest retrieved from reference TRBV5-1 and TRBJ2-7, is KAGVTQTPRYLIKTRGQQVTLSCSPISGHRSVSWYQQTPGQGLQFLFEYFSETQRNKGNFPGRFSGRQFSNSRSEMNVSTLELGDSALYLCASSAQPGTGEQYFGPGTRLTVT.

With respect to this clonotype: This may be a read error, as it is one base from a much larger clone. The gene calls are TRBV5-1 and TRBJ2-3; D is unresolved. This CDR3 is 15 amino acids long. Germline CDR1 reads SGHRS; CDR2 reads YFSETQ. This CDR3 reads CASSLAPGLPDTQCF. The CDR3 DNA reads TGCGCCAGCAGCTTGGCGCCGGGTTTGCCAGATACGCAGTGTTTT. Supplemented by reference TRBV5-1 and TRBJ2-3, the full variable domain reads KAGVTQTPRYLIKTRGQQVTLSCSPISGHRSVSWYQQTPGQGLQFLFEYFSETQRNKGNFPGRFSGRQFSNSRSEMNVSTLELGDSALYLCASSLAPGLPDTQCFGPGTRLTVL.

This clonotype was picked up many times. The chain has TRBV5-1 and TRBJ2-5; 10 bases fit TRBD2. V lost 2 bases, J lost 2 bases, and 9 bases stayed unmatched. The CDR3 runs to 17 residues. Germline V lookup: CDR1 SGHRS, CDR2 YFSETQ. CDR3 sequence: CASSFASSGGLQETQYF. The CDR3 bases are TGCGCCAGCAGCTTTGCGTCTAGCGGGGGTCTTCAAGAGACCCAGTACTTC.

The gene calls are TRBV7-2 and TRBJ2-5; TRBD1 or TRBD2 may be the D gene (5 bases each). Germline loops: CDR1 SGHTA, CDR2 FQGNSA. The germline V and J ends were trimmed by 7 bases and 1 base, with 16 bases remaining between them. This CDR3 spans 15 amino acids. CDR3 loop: CASTGFGTVQETQYF. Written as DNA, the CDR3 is TGTGCCAGCACCGGCTTCGGGACCGTCCAAGAGACCCAGTACTTC.

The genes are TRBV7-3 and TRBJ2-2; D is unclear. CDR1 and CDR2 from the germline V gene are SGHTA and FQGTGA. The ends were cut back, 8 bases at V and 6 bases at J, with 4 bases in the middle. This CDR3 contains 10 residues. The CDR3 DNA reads TGTGCCAGCTGGTCCGGGGAGCTGTTTTTT. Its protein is CASWSGELFF. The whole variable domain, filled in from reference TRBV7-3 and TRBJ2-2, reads GAGVSQTPSNKVTEKGKYVELRCDPISGHTALYWYRQSLGQGPEFLIYFQGTGAADDSGLPNDRFFAVRPEGSVSTLKIQRTERGDSAVYLCASWSGELFFGEGSRLTVL.

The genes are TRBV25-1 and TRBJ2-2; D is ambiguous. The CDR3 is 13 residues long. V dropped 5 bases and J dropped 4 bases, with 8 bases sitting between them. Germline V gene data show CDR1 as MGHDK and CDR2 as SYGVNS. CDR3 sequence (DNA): TGTGCCAGCAGTAGACTTTCCACCGGGGAGCTGTTTTTT. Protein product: CASSRLSTGELFF. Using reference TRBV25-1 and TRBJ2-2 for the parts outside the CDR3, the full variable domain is EADIYQTPRYLVIGTGKKITLECSQTMGHDKMYWYQQDPGMELHLIHYSYGVNSTEKGDLSSESTVSRIRTEHFPLTLESARPSHTSQYLCASSRLSTGELFFGEGSRLTVL.

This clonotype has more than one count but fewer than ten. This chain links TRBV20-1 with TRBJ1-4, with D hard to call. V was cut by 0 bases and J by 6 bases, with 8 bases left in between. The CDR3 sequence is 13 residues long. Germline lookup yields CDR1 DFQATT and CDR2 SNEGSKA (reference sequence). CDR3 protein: CSARDTFHEKLFF. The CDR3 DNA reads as TGCAGTGCTAGAGATACCTTTCATGAAAAACTGTTTTTT.

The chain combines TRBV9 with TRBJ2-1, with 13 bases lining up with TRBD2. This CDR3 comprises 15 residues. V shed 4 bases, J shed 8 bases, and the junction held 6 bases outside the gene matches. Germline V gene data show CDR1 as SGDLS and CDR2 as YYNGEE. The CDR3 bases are TGTGCCAGCAGCCCTCGGACTAGCGGGGGCGATGAGCAGTTCTTC. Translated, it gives CASSPRTSGGDEQFF.

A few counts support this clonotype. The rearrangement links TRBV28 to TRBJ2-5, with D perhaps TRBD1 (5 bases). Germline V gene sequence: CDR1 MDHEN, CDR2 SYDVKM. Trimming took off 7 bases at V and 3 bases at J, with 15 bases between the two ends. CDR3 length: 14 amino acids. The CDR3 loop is CASIGGAIKETQYF. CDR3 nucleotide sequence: TGTGCCAGCATTGGTGGGGCGATAAAAGAGACCCAGTACTTC.

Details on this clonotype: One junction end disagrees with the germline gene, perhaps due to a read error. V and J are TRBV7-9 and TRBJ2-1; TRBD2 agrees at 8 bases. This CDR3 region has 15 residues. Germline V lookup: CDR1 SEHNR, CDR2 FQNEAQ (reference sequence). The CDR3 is CGSSLGWTSNNEQFF. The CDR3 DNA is TGTGGCAGCAGCTTAGGTTGGACTAGCAACAATGAGCAGTTCTTC.

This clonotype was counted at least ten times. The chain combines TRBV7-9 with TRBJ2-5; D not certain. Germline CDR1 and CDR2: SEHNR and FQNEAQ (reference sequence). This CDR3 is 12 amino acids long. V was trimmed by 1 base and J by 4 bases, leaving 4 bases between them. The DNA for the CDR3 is TGTGCCAGCAGCTTAGTAGGAGAGACCCAGTACTTC. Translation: CASSLVGETQYF.

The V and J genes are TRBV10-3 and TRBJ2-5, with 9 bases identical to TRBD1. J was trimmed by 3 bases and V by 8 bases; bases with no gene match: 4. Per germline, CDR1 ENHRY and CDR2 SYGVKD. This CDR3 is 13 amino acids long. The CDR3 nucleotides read TGTGCCATCTCTAGGGACAGGGAAGAGACCCAGTACTTC. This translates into CAISRDREETQYF.

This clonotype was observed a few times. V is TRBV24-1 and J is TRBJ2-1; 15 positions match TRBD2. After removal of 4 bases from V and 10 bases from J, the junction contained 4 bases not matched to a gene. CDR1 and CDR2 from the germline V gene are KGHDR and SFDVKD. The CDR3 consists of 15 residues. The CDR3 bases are TGTGCCACCAGTGACACCGGGACTAGCGGGAGGGAGCAGTTCTTC. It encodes CATSDTGTSGREQFF.

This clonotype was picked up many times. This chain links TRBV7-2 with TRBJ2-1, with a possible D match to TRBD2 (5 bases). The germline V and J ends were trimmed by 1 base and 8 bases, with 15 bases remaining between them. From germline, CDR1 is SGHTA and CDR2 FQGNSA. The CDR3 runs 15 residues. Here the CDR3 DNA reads TGTGCCAGCAGCTTAGATGGCGGCGGGTGGGATGAGCAGTTCTTC. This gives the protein CASSLDGGGWDEQFF.

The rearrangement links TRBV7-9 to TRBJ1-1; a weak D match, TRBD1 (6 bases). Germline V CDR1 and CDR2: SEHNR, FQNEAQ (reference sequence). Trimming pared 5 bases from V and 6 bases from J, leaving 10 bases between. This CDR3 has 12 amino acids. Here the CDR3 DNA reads TGTGCCAGCAGCCTACAGGGCGCTGAAGCTTTCTTT. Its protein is CASSLQGAEAFF.

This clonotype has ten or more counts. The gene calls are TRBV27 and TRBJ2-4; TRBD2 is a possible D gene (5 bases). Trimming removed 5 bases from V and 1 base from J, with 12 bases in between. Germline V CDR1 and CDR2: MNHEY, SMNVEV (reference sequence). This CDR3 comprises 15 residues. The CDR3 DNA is TGTGCCAGCAGTGGAGGCGGAGGTGCCAAAAACATTCAGTACTTC. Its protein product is CASSGGGGAKNIQYF.

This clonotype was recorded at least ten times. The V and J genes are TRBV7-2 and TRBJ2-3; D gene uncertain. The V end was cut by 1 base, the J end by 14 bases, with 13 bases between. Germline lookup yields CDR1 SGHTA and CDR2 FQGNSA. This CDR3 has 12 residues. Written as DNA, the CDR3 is TGTGCCAGCAGCTTAGAGTCCGGTTTGCCGTATTTT. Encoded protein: CASSLESGLPYF.